The entry below describes one T cell receptor beta chain. Its antigen remains unidentified. Through a sample-barcoded 5' primer and a J-beta primer mix, a second PCR was run for about 7 to 12 cycles. TCRdb analysed the 5' RACE reads with MiXCR anew, one entry per CDR3 protein. The repertoire holds 790,000 or so distinct CDR3 sequences, with roughly three fifths as singletons. Individuals who donated were healthy Caucasians from Russia aged roughly 6 to 90. This entry comes from a study of blood T cells in healthy people across ages. The study's findings and limits: Unsorted PBMC input precluded a conclusive naive versus antigen-experienced comparison.

The CDR3 loop spans 14 amino acids. Germline V gene sequence: CDR1 SGHRS, CDR2 YFSETQ. With 4 bases clipped from V and 4 bases from J, the junction kept 7 bases outside the gene matches. The TCR sequence derives from a man aged 40-55 years in good health. The chain employs TRBV5-1 and TRBJ1-2, with TRBD1 identical over 7 bases. Sequenced sample: blood. The CDR3 sequence is CASSTDRAGYGYTF. Here the CDR3 DNA reads TGCGCCAGCAGCACCGACAGGGCAGGCTATGGCTACACCTTC. The whole variable domain, remainder taken from reference TRBV5-1 and TRBJ1-2, is KAGVTQTPRYLIKTRGQQVTLSCSPISGHRSVSWYQQTPGQGLQFLFEYFSETQRNKGNFPGRFSGRQFSNSRSEMNVSTLELGDSALYLCASSTDRAGYGYTFGSGTRLTVV.